This T cell receptor (beta chain) was documented in a study of cytomegalovirus exposure and HLA in healthy donors. Background on the study: From donors who were HLA-typed, an early data release held 81 million or so unique TCRs. Findings of the study overall: Apart from CMV serostatus, no immune exposure information was available. Donors belonging to an Asian-associated ancestry cluster reportedly showed fewer N-insertions in productive TCRs than the approximately 670-donor mean, according to what a later analysis found. Productive status was seen about 87% or about 30% of the time for most TCR beta V segments in an earlier analysis.

As regards this clone: The antigen remains undetermined.

The PCR used 60 Vbeta and 13 Jbeta primers. Profiling relied on immunoSEQ multiplex PCR, and the TCRdb table lists in-frame clones only, not all of them. The sample consists of fewer than 250,000 clones, about three quarters of them appearing once. This CDR3 is built from 15 residues. Germline values: CDR1 SGDLS, CDR2 YYNGEE. Deletions cut 4 bases from V and 0 bases from J, with 8 bases between. This clonotype was obtained from a man between 18 and 29 years old in good health and CMV-seronegative. V usage is TRBV9 and J usage is TRBJ2-6; a weak D match, TRBD2 (5 bases). The sequenced sample consisted of PBMCs. CDR3 sequence (DNA): TGTGCCAGCAGCACCCGGGGCTCTGGGGCCAACGTCCTGACTTTC. Translated: CASSTRGSGANVLTF.